The 16 T cell receptor beta chains below were found in one sample sequenced in a study of regulatory T cells in long-lasting Graves disease. Stated time point: newly diagnosed GD, antithyroid drugs for less than 3 months. PBMC-extracted RNA yielded the TCR library. Construction of the TCR beta libraries employed iRepertoire HTBI primers in conjunction with Arm-PCR of CDR3 regions. Via MiXCR, TCRdb re-called the multiplex PCR reads, giving one row per CDR3 protein. Of around 250,000 distinct CDR3 sequences listed, 18% are singletons. The same data also contributed to another study, on T cells in Graves' hyperthyroidism and ophthalmopathy.

The specimen was peripheral blood mononuclear cells (PBMCs), collected at new diagnosis, from a patient treated with antithyroid drugs. Receptors were obtained from a woman aged 25 to 39 with Graves disease.

This clonotype was recorded many times. The rearrangement joins TRBV28 to TRBJ2-7; tentatively, D is TRBD1 (6 bases). Germline CDR1 MDHEN, CDR2 SYDVKM. This CDR3 is 12 amino acids long. The ends were cut back, 3 bases at V and 6 bases at J, with 9 bases in the middle. This CDR3 reads CASSFSRGEQYF. The CDR3 region has the DNA TGTGCCAGCAGTTTTAGCAGGGGCGAGCAGTACTTC.

This clonotype came up a few times. The DNA is left out, because the CDR3 cannot be placed on it with certainty; the CDR3 is given as TCRdb lists it. The CDR3 reads CASSSSVYNEQFF. This chain uses TRBV10-1 with TRBJ2-1. Germline V gene sequence: CDR1 WNHNN, CDR2 SYGVQD (reference sequence). The CDR3 is 13 amino acids long, termini counted.

This clonotype was detected ten times or more. The V and J genes are TRBV7-9 and TRBJ2-3; 9 bases align to TRBD1. The CDR3 has 15 residues. Losses at the gene ends were 2 bases for V and 3 bases for J; bases not matched to a gene: 3. The germline V gene has CDR1 SEHNR and CDR2 FQNEAQ (reference sequence). CDR3 nucleotides: TGTGCCAGCAGCTTATGGGGACAGGGTACAGATACGCAGTATTTT. Protein product: CASSLWGQGTDTQYF.

The chain couples TRBV6-1 to TRBJ2-7, with 7 positions matching TRBD2. This CDR3 contains 15 residues. Trimming removed 3 bases from V and 6 bases from J; junction bases left unmatched: 11. Germline CDR1 MNHNS, CDR2 SASEGT. CDR3 bases: TGTGCCAGCAGTGAGCCGGGGAGGGGAAGCTCCGAGCAGTACTTC. Residues: CASSEPGRGSSEQYF.

This sequence joins TRBV12-3 or TRBV12-4 and TRBJ2-7; tentative D call: TRBD1 (6 bases). There are 14 residues in the CDR3. V gave up 1 base and J gave up 4 bases, with 11 bases separating them. CDR3 region: CASSLEQGFYEQYF. As DNA, the CDR3 is TGTGCCAGCAGTTTAGAACAGGGATTTTACGAGCAGTACTTC.

This clonotype was seen only a few times. This sequence joins TRBV7-3 and TRBJ2-1; D is perhaps TRBD2 (5 bases). There are 12 residues in the CDR3. The V and J ends lost 4 bases and 5 bases respectively, with 6 bases between them. The germline CDR1 and CDR2 sequences are SGHTA and FQGTGA. The CDR3 region is CASSWGDNEQFF. CDR3 nucleotide sequence: TGTGCCAGCAGCTGGGGAGACAATGAGCAGTTCTTC.

This clonotype was observed at least ten times. The genes are TRBV20-1 and TRBJ1-1; possibly TRBD1 for D (6 bases). This CDR3 is built from 14 residues. CDR1 and CDR2 from the germline V gene are DFQATT and SNEGSKA (reference sequence). Trimming stripped 5 bases from V and 0 bases from J, with 13 bases between. This CDR3 reads CSAVNRVVNTEAFF. The CDR3 DNA follows: TGCAGTGCTGTGAACAGGGTGGTGAACACTGAAGCTTTCTTT.

This clonotype was seen more than once but under ten times. J is TRBJ1-2 and V is TRBV2; D is uncertain. The CDR3 totals 12 residues. CDR1 and CDR2 from the germline V gene are SNHLY and FYNNEI. Trimming shortened V by 4 bases and J by 5 bases, and 8 bases separated the two germline ends. In DNA, the CDR3 is TGTGCCAGCAGTGGGGAGACGTATGGCTACACCTTC. Its protein is CASSGETYGYTF.

With regard to this clonotype: This may come from a read error, since a much larger clone is one base off. This chain links TRBV24-1 with TRBJ2-1, with D possibly being TRBD1 (5 bases). This CDR3 spans 13 amino acids. Germline values: CDR1 KGHDR, CDR2 SFDVKD. CDR3 protein: CPTSDPGEQVYFF. The CDR3 DNA is TGTCCCACCAGTGATCCCGGAGAACAGGTCTATTTCTTC.

The sample holds many counts of this clonotype. The CDR3 loop is CASSSGIGNEKLFF. The DNA for the CDR3 is TGTGCCAGTAGTTCGGGGATCGGTAATGAAAAACTGTTTTTT. This chain connects TRBV19 to TRBJ1-4, with D hard to call. Per the germline V gene, CDR1 is LNHDA and CDR2 is SQIVND (reference sequence). The CDR3 runs to 14 residues. V lost 5 bases to trimming and J lost 4 bases, with 11 bases between them.

To note about this clonotype: A clone one base away is much larger, so this may be a read error. This chain joins TRBV5-5 and TRBJ2-4; 8 bases fit TRBD2. Per the germline V gene, CDR1 is SGHKS and CDR2 is YYEKEE (reference sequence). The CDR3 is 17 amino acids. The CDR3 here is CASGLGLVAGAKNIQYF. The CDR3 DNA is TGTGCCAGCGGCTTGGGACTAGTAGCAGGAGCCAAAAACATTCAGTACTTC.

This clonotype occurred many times. This chain connects TRBV27 to TRBJ2-2; D uncertain. The length of the CDR3 is 14 residues. The germline V gene has CDR1 MNHEY and CDR2 SMNVEV (reference sequence). V lost 0 bases and J 5 bases, leaving 7 bases between the germline ends. CDR3 amino acids: CASSLSWATGELFF. DNA for the CDR3: TGTGCCAGCAGTTTATCATGGGCTACCGGGGAGCTGTTTTTT.

There are many counts of this clonotype. The chain has TRBV2 and TRBJ1-2; no firm D call. Trimming stripped 8 bases from V and 4 bases from J, with 8 bases between. This CDR3 comprises 11 residues. Germline CDR1 SNHLY, CDR2 FYNNEI. This CDR3 reads CASGRTYGYTF. In DNA form, the CDR3 reads TGTGCCAGCGGACGGACCTATGGCTACACCTTC.

This clonotype came up many times. V and J are TRBV6-1 and TRBJ2-5; TRBD2 agrees at 8 bases. Germline CDR1 and CDR2: MNHNS and SASEGT. This CDR3 is 16 amino acids long. After removal of 5 bases from V and 5 bases from J, the junction contained 13 bases not matched to a gene. CDR3: CASSRGGQNPRETQYF. CDR3 coding DNA: TGTGCCAGCAGTCGGGGGGGCCAAAATCCTCGGGAGACCCAGTACTTC.

Many counts were recorded for this clonotype. The V gene is TRBV5-1, the J gene TRBJ1-1, with D perhaps matching TRBD1 (6 bases). CDR3 size: 13 residues. Trimming stripped 3 bases from V and 3 bases from J, with 9 bases between. Germline-derived CDR1 and CDR2 are SGHRS and YFSETQ. CDR3 protein: CASSYRVDTEAFF. Written as DNA, the CDR3 is TGCGCCAGCAGCTACAGGGTCGACACTGAAGCTTTCTTT. The variable domain in full, completed from reference TRBV5-1 and TRBJ1-1, reads KAGVTQTPRYLIKTRGQQVTLSCSPISGHRSVSWYQQTPGQGLQFLFEYFSETQRNKGNFPGRFSGRQFSNSRSEMNVSTLELGDSALYLCASSYRVDTEAFFGQGTRLTVV.

This clonotype has ten or more counts. V and J are TRBV15 and TRBJ2-7; D ambiguous. The CDR3 sequence is 15 residues long. Germline CDR1 LNHNV, CDR2 YYDKDF (reference sequence). Trimming shortened V by 3 bases and J by 1 base, and 13 bases separated the two germline ends. The CDR3: CATSSLQRSSYEQYF. DNA for the CDR3: TGTGCCACCAGCAGTCTACAGAGGAGTTCCTACGAGCAGTACTTC.